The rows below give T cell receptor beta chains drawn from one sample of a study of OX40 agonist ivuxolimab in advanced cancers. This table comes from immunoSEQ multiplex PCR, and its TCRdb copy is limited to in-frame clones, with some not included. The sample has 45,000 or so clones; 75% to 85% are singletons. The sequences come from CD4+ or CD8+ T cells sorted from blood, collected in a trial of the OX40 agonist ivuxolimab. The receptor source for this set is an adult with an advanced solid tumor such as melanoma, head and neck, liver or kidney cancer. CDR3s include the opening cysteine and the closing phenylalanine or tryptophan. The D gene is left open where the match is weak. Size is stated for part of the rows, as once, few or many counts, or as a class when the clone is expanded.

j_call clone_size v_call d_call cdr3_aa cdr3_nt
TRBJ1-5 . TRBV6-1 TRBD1 CASSATGVDQPQHF TGTGCCAGCAGTGCGACAGGGGTGGATCAGCCCCAGCATTTT
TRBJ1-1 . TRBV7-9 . CASSLNQNTEAFF TGTGCCAGCAGCTTAAACCAAAACACTGAAGCTTTCTTT
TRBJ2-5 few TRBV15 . CATSKGGDQETQYF TGTGCCACCAGCAAAGGGGGGGACCAAGAGACCCAGTACTTC
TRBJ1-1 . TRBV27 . CASGWGGGTEAFF TGTGCCAGCGGTTGGGGAGGGGGCACTGAAGCTTTCTTT
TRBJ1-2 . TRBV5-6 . CASSLRAAGGYTF TGTGCCAGCAGCTTGCGTGCGGCCGGTGGCTACACCTTC
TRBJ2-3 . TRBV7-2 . CASSFRWAGDTQYF TGTGCCAGCAGCTTTCGTTGGGCGGGGGATACGCAGTATTTT
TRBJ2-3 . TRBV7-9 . CASSFLLNTDTQYF TGTGCCAGCAGCTTTCTTCTGAACACAGATACGCAGTATTTT
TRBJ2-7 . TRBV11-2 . CASSSHLGTYEQYF TGTGCCAGCAGCTCACATCTCGGGACATACGAGCAGTACTTC
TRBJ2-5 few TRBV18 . CASSPNAGQQETQYF TGTGCCAGCTCACCAAACGCGGGGCAGCAGGAGACCCAGTACTTC
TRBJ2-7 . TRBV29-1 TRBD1 CSVALRQGPYEQYF TGCAGCGTTGCTCTACGACAGGGTCCCTACGAGCAGTACTTC
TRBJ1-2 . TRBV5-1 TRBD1 CASSSPRTGVGANYGYTF TGCGCCAGCAGCTCGCCAAGGACAGGGGTTGGAGCTAACTATGGCTACACCTTC
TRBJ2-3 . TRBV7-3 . CASSLSSADTQYF TGTGCCAGCAGCTTAAGTTCCGCAGATACGCAGTATTTT
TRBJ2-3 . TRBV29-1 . CSVELTQQNTDTQYF TGCAGCGTTGAACTCACTCAGCAGAACACAGATACGCAGTATTTT
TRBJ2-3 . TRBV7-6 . CASSSQGGYDTQYF TGTGCCAGCAGCTCACAGGGTGGTTACGATACGCAGTATTTT
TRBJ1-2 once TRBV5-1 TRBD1 CASSDGDRNYGYTF TGCGCCAGCAGCGACGGGGACAGGAACTATGGCTACACCTTC
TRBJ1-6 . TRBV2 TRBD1 CASRGQGDKSPLHF TGTGCCAGCAGGGGACAGGGTGATAAATCACCCCTCCACTTT
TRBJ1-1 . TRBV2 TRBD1 CASSGQGRTEAFF TGTGCCAGCAGTGGACAGGGGAGAACTGAAGCTTTCTTT
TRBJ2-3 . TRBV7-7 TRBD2 CASSLESGKPEDTQYF TGTGCCAGCAGCTTAGAAAGCGGGAAACCGGAAGATACGCAGTATTTT
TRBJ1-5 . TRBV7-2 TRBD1 CASSPRQGERSNQPQHF TGTGCCAGCAGCCCCCGACAGGGGGAGAGAAGCAATCAGCCCCAGCATTTT
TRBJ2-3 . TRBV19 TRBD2 CASHMRGTDTQYF TGTGCCAGTCATATGCGGGGGACAGATACGCAGTATTTT
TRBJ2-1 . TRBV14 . CASSQGLSNEQFF TGTGCCAGCAGCCAAGGGCTCTCGAATGAGCAGTTCTTC
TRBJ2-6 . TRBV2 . CATTGAVSSGANVLTF TGTGCCACCACCGGGGCAGTTAGCTCTGGGGCCAACGTCCTGACTTTC
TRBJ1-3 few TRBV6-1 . CASTYRDGNTIYF TGTGCCAGCACCTACAGGGATGGAAACACCATATATTTT
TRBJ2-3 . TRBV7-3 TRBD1 CASSLMQQGIRTDTQYF TGTGCCAGCAGCTTGATGCAACAGGGGATCAGGACAGATACGCAGTATTTT
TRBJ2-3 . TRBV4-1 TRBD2 CASSQSQLAGGEDTQYF TGCGCCAGCAGCCAATCCCAACTAGCGGGAGGGGAAGATACGCAGTATTTT
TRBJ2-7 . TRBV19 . CASSRGETVYEQYF TGTGCCAGTAGTAGGGGGGAAACGGTCTACGAGCAGTACTTC
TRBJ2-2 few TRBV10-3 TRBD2 CAISVELAGVGGELFF TGTGCCATCAGTGTCGAACTAGCGGGAGTAGGGGGGGAGCTGTTTTTT
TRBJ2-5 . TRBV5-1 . CASSLGVNTVQETQYF TGCGCCAGCAGCTTGGGGGTCAACACCGTCCAAGAGACCCAGTACTTC
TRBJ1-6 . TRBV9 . CASSVNNSPLHF TGTGCCAGCAGCGTGAATAATTCACCCCTCCACTTT
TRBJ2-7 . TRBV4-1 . CASSQSLTVSYEQYF TGCGCCAGCAGCCAAAGTCTGACAGTCTCCTACGAGCAGTACTTC
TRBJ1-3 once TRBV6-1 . CASSEAQLGRNTIYF TGTGCCAGCAGTGAAGCCCAACTAGGGAGAAACACCATATATTTT
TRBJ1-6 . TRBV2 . CASSGAQRGSPLHF TGTGCCAGCAGTGGGGCTCAAAGGGGGTCACCCCTCCACTTT
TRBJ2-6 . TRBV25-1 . CASSESRDSGANVLTF TGTGCCAGCAGTGAATCCAGGGACTCTGGGGCCAACGTCCTGACTTTC
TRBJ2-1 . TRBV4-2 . CASSQEGDYNEQFF TGTGCCAGCAGCCAAGAAGGGGACTACAATGAGCAGTTCTTC
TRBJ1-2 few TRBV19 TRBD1 CASTPNRFRTGTAYGYTF TGTGCCAGTACCCCGAACAGATTCCGGACAGGGACGGCCTATGGCTACACCTTC
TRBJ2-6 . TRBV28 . CASSLGANVLTF TGTGCCAGCAGTCTCGGGGCCAACGTCCTGACTTTC
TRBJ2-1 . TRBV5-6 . CASSLFIGPSSYNEQFF TGTGCCAGCAGCTTGTTTATTGGACCTAGCTCCTACAATGAGCAGTTCTTC
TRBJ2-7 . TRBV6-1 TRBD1 CASRSIGTGAYF TGTGCCAGCAGGTCCATTGGGACAGGGGCGTACTTC
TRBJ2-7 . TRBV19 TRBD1 CASSLPGTGGYEQYF TGTGCCAGTAGTTTACCCGGGACAGGGGGCTACGAGCAGTACTTC
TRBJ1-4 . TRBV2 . CASSLRGSKEKLFF TGTGCCAGCAGCCTCAGGGGATCGAAGGAAAAACTGTTTTTT
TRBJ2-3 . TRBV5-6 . CASSLFRTTSTDTQYF TGTGCCAGCAGCTTATTCCGCACCACTAGCACAGATACGCAGTATTTT
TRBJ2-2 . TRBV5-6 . CASSPGTSGGELFF TGTGCCAGCAGCCCGGGGACCTCTGGGGGGGAGCTGTTTTTT
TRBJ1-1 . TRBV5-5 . CASSFIAGDTEAFF TGTGCCAGCAGCTTTATAGCAGGAGACACTGAAGCTTTCTTT
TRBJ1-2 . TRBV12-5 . CASGPQVNYGYTF TGTGCTAGTGGTCCTCAAGTTAACTATGGCTACACCTTC
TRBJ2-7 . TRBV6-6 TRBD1 CASSAQGAGYEQYF TGTGCCAGCAGCGCACAGGGGGCGGGGTACGAGCAGTACTTC
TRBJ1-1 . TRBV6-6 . CASNSGGGTEAFF TGTGCCAGCAACTCGGGGGGGGGCACTGAAGCTTTCTTT
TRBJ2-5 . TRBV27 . CASSLRAGFETQYF TGTGCCAGCAGTTTAAGGGCGGGGTTCGAGACCCAGTACTTC
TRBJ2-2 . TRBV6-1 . CASSEARGLNTGELFF TGTGCCAGCAGTGAAGCGCGGGGCTTGAACACCGGGGAGCTGTTTTTT
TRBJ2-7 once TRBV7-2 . CASRRTSTYEQYF TGTGCCAGCAGACGGACATCGACCTACGAGCAGTACTTC
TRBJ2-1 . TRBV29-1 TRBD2 CSGAAGRVIEQFF TGCAGCGGGGCAGCGGGACGTGTCATTGAGCAGTTCTTC
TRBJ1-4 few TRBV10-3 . CAISVGAGEKLFF TGTGCCATCAGTGTGGGGGCAGGTGAAAAACTGTTTTTT
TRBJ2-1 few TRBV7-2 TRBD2 CASSTPSGAFNEQFF TGTGCCAGCAGCACCCCTAGCGGGGCGTTCAATGAGCAGTTCTTC
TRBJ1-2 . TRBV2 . CASTGTKDGYTF TGTGCCAGCACAGGGACCAAAGATGGCTACACCTTC
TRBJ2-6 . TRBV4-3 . CASSQGHRSGANVLTF TGCGCCAGCAGCCAAGGTCACAGGTCTGGGGCCAACGTCCTGACTTTC
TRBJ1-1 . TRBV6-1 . CASLKTGTSEAFF TGTGCCAGCTTAAAGACAGGTACCTCTGAAGCTTTCTTT
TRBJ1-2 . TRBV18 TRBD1 CASSQAGGFDGYTF TGTGCCAGCTCACAGGCAGGGGGATTTGATGGCTACACCTTC
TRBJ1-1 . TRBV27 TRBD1 CASSSDRVGAFF TGTGCCAGCAGTTCCGACAGGGTGGGGGCTTTCTTT
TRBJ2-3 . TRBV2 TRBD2 CASKPGTSGSWRTDTQYF TGTGCCAGCAAGCCCGGGACTAGCGGTTCTTGGCGCACAGATACGCAGTATTTT
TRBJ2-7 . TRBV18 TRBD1 CASSHPRDRGGEQYF TGTGCCAGCTCACACCCCCGGGACAGGGGTGGCGAGCAGTACTTC